Listed here are 24 T cell receptor beta chains from one sample, sequenced in a study of identical twins. Using its own MiXCR run on the 5' RACE reads, TCRdb lists one record per CDR3 protein. The data show 1,800,000 or so distinct CDR3 sequences, around a third seen once. The material sequenced was cord blood. The source is a newborn girl in good health.

This clonotype was picked up many times. The gene calls are TRBV20-1 and TRBJ2-5; a weak D match, TRBD1 (5 bases). With 5 bases removed from V and 2 bases from J, the gap between germline ends came to 9 bases. Germline assignment: CDR1 DFQATT and CDR2 SNEGSKA (reference sequence). The length of the CDR3 is 12 residues. The CDR3 sequence: CSARTPQETQYF. CDR3 DNA sequence: TGCAGTGCTCGGACACCTCAAGAGACCCAGTACTTC.

The rearrangement uses TRBV18 and TRBJ1-1, with no clear D. Trimming left V 1 base short and J 3 bases short, with 6 bases between. The CDR3 sequence is 13 residues long. Germline lookup yields CDR1 KGHSH and CDR2 LQKENI. The CDR3 region has the DNA TGTGCCAGCTCACCACAGGAGGACACTGAAGCTTTCTTT. This codes for CASSPQEDTEAFF.

The chain is built from TRBV21-1 and TRBJ2-7. TRBV21-1 is a pseudogene segment. This CDR3 is built from 13 residues. The DNA of the CDR3 is TGTGCCAGCAGCAAAGCTTGGGCCTACGAGCAGTACTTC. This sequence encodes CASSKAWAYEQYF.

This clonotype was observed a handful of times. CDR3 coding DNA: TGTGCCAGCAGCTTAAGGGCAGCGGGAACGAACAAAGGAGATACGCAGTATTTT. Protein: CASSLRAAGTNKGDTQYF. This chain links TRBV7-2 with TRBJ2-3; TRBD2 agrees at 7 bases. Germline V gene data show CDR1 as SGHTA and CDR2 as FQGNSA. With V trimmed by 2 bases and J by 5 bases, 16 bases remained unmatched. The CDR3 length is 18 residues.

The genes are TRBV12-3 or TRBV12-4 and TRBJ2-7; tentatively, D is TRBD1 (6 bases). The DNA end lines up better with TRBJ2-5; the J call may be wrong. The CDR3 consists of 15 residues. This chain's CDR3 is CASSFGTPVRETQYF. As DNA, the CDR3 is TGTGCCAGCAGTTTTGGGACACCAGTGAGGGAGACCCAGTACTTC.

The gene calls are TRBV20-1 and TRBJ2-3; possible D gene TRBD1, 5 bases. V dropped 6 bases and J dropped 1 base, with 11 bases sitting between them. This CDR3 region has 13 residues. Germline lookup yields CDR1 DFQATT and CDR2 SNEGSKA (reference sequence). In DNA, the CDR3 is TGCAGTGCCTCCCCGACAGGCACAGATACGCAGTATTTT. Translating it yields CSASPTGTDTQYF.

The V and J genes are TRBV20-1 and TRBJ2-4; tentatively, D is TRBD2 (5 bases). The CDR3 has 15 amino acids. Germline CDR1 and CDR2: DFQATT and SNEGSKA (reference sequence). Trimming left V 4 bases short and J 2 bases short, with 15 bases between. The CDR3 is CSAILAQGPKNIQYF. The DNA of the CDR3 is TGCAGTGCTATCCTAGCTCAAGGACCCAAAAACATTCAGTACTTC.

For this clonotype: It may be a read error: a sequence one base away is much more abundant. The rearrangement joins TRBV25-1 to TRBJ2-7, with a weak D call TRBD2 (6 bases). CDR1 is MGHDK and CDR2 is SYGVNS in the germline V gene. The CDR3 is made up of 14 amino acids. CDR3 residues: CAGSEYGGTYEQYF. The CDR3 nucleotides read TGTGCCGGCAGTGAATACGGGGGAACCTACGAGCAGTACTTC.

The gene calls are TRBV2 and TRBJ2-3, with 10 bases that match TRBD1. Trimming cost V 6 bases and J 1 base; bases outside gene matches: 7. The germline V gene has CDR1 SNHLY and CDR2 FYNNEI. This CDR3 comprises 16 residues. The CDR3 DNA follows: TGTGCCAGCAGGAGGGGACAGGGGTCGGGCACAGATACGCAGTATTTT. Translation gives CASRRGQGSGTDTQYF.

The J gene is TRBJ2-3, the V gene TRBV7-2, with 11 bases aligning to TRBD2. Unmatched junction bases numbered 7, after V lost 5 bases and J lost 6 bases. The CDR3 extends over 15 amino acids. Germline loops: CDR1 SGHTA, CDR2 FQGNSA. The DNA of the CDR3 is TGTGCCAGCAGCCCATCACGGACTAGCGGGGATACGCAGTATTTT. This gives the protein CASSPSRTSGDTQYF.

The chain is built from TRBV12-3 or TRBV12-4 and TRBJ2-1, with D perhaps assigned TRBD1 or TRBD2 (5 bases each). Trimming stripped 3 bases from V and 4 bases from J, with 10 bases between. The length of the CDR3 is 14 residues. CDR3 protein: CASSFRGLYNEQFF. DNA for the CDR3: TGTGCCAGCAGTTTTCGGGGCCTATACAATGAGCAGTTCTTC.

The table lists this clonotype with a few counts. This rearrangement joins TRBV6-1 to TRBJ2-7; the D is unclear. The CDR3 consists of 15 residues. Germline values: CDR1 MNHNS, CDR2 SASEGT. V lost 4 bases and J lost 3, with 16 bases in between. The CDR3 nucleotides are TGTGCCAGCAGTGGCTCCCCACAAAGCCGCTACGAGCAGTACTTC. It translates to CASSGSPQSRYEQYF.

This clonotype was recorded a few times. The chain joins TRBV4-2 to TRBJ2-3, with 14 bases lining up with TRBD2. The CDR3 runs 18 residues. Looked up from germline, CDR1 is LGHNA and CDR2 is YNFKEQ. J gave up 0 bases and V 4 bases, and 6 bases lay outside the gene matches. In nucleotides, the CDR3 is TGTGCCAGCAGCCCACGACTAGCGGGGGGGTCTAGCACAGATACGCAGTATTTT. As protein: CASSPRLAGGSSTDTQYF.

This chain connects TRBV10-3 to TRBJ2-5; 11 bases are shared with TRBD1. Trimming cost V 4 bases and J 2 bases; bases outside gene matches: 3. Looked up from germline, CDR1 is ENHRY and CDR2 is SYGVKD. There are 15 residues in the CDR3. The CDR3 sequence is CAISGWDRGQETQYF. The CDR3 DNA reads as TGTGCCATCAGTGGTTGGGACAGGGGGCAAGAGACCCAGTACTTC.

This chain uses TRBV6-1 with TRBJ2-1; D call uncertain. The germline V gene encodes CDR1 MNHNS and CDR2 SASEGT. This CDR3 contains 15 residues. Trimming stripped 1 base from V and 4 bases from J, with 11 bases between. The CDR3 DNA sequence: TGTGCCAGCAGTGAAGGCCCCAGGAGATACAATGAGCAGTTCTTC. This gives the protein CASSEGPRRYNEQFF.

This clonotype was found many times. The chain is built from TRBV12-3 or TRBV12-4 and TRBJ2-5; tentatively, D is TRBD1 or TRBD2 (5 bases each). V lost 0 bases to trimming and J lost 5 bases, with 7 bases between them. The CDR3 extends over 13 amino acids. CDR3 sequence (DNA): TGTGCCAGCAGTTTAGCGGGGACGGAGACCCAGTACTTC. It yields the protein CASSLAGTETQYF.

A word on this clonotype: Just one base apart from a much larger clone, this may be a read error. The rearrangement links TRBV11-1 to TRBJ2-3; the match to TRBD2 covers 12 bases. Germline V gene lookup returns CDR1 SGHAT and CDR2 FQDESV (reference sequence). This CDR3 contains 16 residues. V shed 5 bases, J shed 0 bases, and the junction held 3 bases outside the gene matches. CDR3 residues: CASSHGTSGSTDTQYF. For the CDR3, the DNA is TGTGCCAGCAGCCACGGGACTAGCGGGAGCACAGATACGCAGTATTTT.

This clonotype was seen only a few times. The chain couples TRBV7-9 to TRBJ1-1, with D tentatively TRBD1 (5 bases). The CDR3 contains 12 residues. Germline-derived CDR1 and CDR2 are SEHNR and FQNEAQ (reference sequence). V was shortened by 5 bases and J by 8 bases, with 12 bases between the two germline ends. The CDR3: CASSRTGLEAFF. DNA of the CDR3: TGTGCCAGCAGCCGAACGGGGCTAGAAGCTTTCTTT.

The rearrangement joins TRBV6-1 to TRBJ1-1, with D unresolved. The V gene lost 4 bases and the J gene lost 6 bases, with 6 bases spanning the gap. The CDR3 is 11 amino acids. Germline V CDR1 and CDR2: MNHNS, SASEGT. CDR3 sequence: CASSVIAEAFF. Here the CDR3 DNA reads TGTGCCAGCAGTGTTATCGCTGAAGCTTTCTTT.

With respect to this clonotype: Given a much more abundant clone one base away, this may be a read error. The DNA is omitted, as the CDR3 cannot be located on it reliably, and the CDR3 follows TCRdb's listing. The chain couples TRBV5-1 to TRBJ2-1. The CDR3 is 15 amino acids in total, end residues counted. Germline V gene lookup returns CDR1 SGHRS and CDR2 YFSETQ. Here the CDR3 reads CASSLAWGLGNERFF.

The chain couples TRBV6-1 to TRBJ1-2; no clear D gene. The CDR3 consists of 15 residues. Germline values: CDR1 MNHNS, CDR2 SASEGT. The V end was cut by 0 bases, the J end by 4 bases, with 12 bases between. CDR3 sequence (DNA): TGTGCCAGCAGTGAAGCGGAGAACAGTCCCTATGGCTACACCTTC. Its translation: CASSEAENSPYGYTF.

The rearrangement uses TRBV7-2 and TRBJ2-7; 9 bases match TRBD2. The J call may be faulty, since TRBJ2-5 better matches the DNA end. Germline CDR1 and CDR2: SGHTA and FQGNSA. This CDR3 has 18 amino acids. The CDR3: CASSLIWVAGAAKETQYF. As DNA, the CDR3 is TGTGCCAGCAGCTTAATCTGGGTAGCGGGAGCCGCTAAAGAGACCCAGTACTTC.

The chain combines TRBV18 with TRBJ2-3, with 9 bases aligning to TRBD2. The CDR3 loop spans 15 amino acids. The junction had 5 bases not matched to a gene; V was cut back by 3 bases and J by 4 bases. Germline V lookup: CDR1 KGHSH, CDR2 LQKENI. CDR3 sequence reads: CASSPLAGFADTQYF. CDR3 coding DNA: TGTGCCAGCTCACCTCTAGCGGGGTTCGCAGATACGCAGTATTTT.

The J gene is TRBJ2-4, the V gene TRBV25-1; the D call may be TRBD1 or TRBD2 (5 bases each). Judging by the DNA end, TRBJ2-5 fits better; the J call may be wrong. Germline CDR1 and CDR2: MGHDK and SYGVNS. The CDR3 has 16 amino acids. The CDR3 sequence: CASSEALNRGEETQYF. CDR3 coding DNA: TGTGCCAGCAGTGAAGCGCTAAATAGAGGGGAGGAGACCCAGTACTTC.